These T cell receptor beta chains were read from a single sample in a study of blood T cells in healthy people across ages. A single record per CDR3 protein comes from TCRdb applying MiXCR to the 5' RACE reads. The sample carries 700,000 or so distinct CDR3 sequences, around 41% recorded once. Sequenced input: blood. The receptors shown here come from a man older than 75 in good health. Each CDR3 is given with its conserved first and last residue. Fields, in order: clone size, D gene, V gene, J gene, CDR3 length, CDR3 DNA, CDR3 protein. D genes are given only for firm matches. Some rows have no size entry. The others give once, few or many, or a class for an expanded clone.

clone size: NA
D gene: TRBD2
V gene: TRBV12-3/TRBV12-4
J gene: TRBJ2-1
CDR3 length: 15
CDR3 DNA: TGTGCCAGCAGTTATAGCGGGACCCAACCCAATGAGCAGTTCTTC
CDR3 protein: CASSYSGTQPNEQFF

clone size: few
D gene: NA
V gene: TRBV20-1
J gene: TRBJ2-3
CDR3 length: 12
CDR3 DNA: TGCAGTGCTAGAGTCCTAGTTTTAGCGCAGTATTTT
CDR3 protein: CSARVLVLAQYF

clone size: few
D gene: NA
V gene: TRBV6-2/TRBV6-3
J gene: TRBJ2-7
CDR3 length: 14
CDR3 DNA: TGTGCCGGAGGGTCGGGAGATTCGAGACGCGAGCAGTACTTC
CDR3 protein: CAGGSGDSRREQYF

clone size: few
D gene: NA
V gene: TRBV4-2
J gene: TRBJ1-2
CDR3 length: 15
CDR3 DNA: TGTGCCAGCAGCCAAGAACTTTCTTCTAACTATGGCTACACCTTC
CDR3 protein: CASSQELSSNYGYTF

clone size: NA
D gene: TRBD1
V gene: TRBV29-1
J gene: TRBJ2-7
CDR3 length: 12
CDR3 DNA: TGCAGCGTGGGACAGGGGACCGACGAGCAGTACTTC
CDR3 protein: CSVGQGTDEQYF

clone size: NA
D gene: TRBD1
V gene: TRBV12-3/TRBV12-4
J gene: TRBJ2-3
CDR3 length: 15
CDR3 DNA: TGTGCCAGCAGTTCGACAGGGGGAGTCACAGATACGCAGTATTTT
CDR3 protein: CASSSTGGVTDTQYF

clone size: many
D gene: NA
V gene: TRBV6-2/TRBV6-3
J gene: TRBJ1-4
CDR3 length: 16
CDR3 DNA: TGTGCCAGCAGTAAGGAATCCGGGACAACGAACGCAAAACTGTTTTTT
CDR3 protein: CASSKESGTTNAKLFF

clone size: once
D gene: NA
V gene: TRBV9
J gene: TRBJ2-7
CDR3 length: 15
CDR3 DNA: TGTGCCAGCAGCGTAGTGCAGCCCAGCTCCTACGAGCAGTACTTC
CDR3 protein: CASSVVQPSSYEQYF

clone size: NA
D gene: TRBD2
V gene: TRBV6-2/TRBV6-3
J gene: TRBJ2-2
CDR3 length: 15
CDR3 DNA: TGTGCCAGCAGTTACCAAGCGGGGGTTACCGGGGAGCTGTTTTTT
CDR3 protein: CASSYQAGVTGELFF

clone size: few
D gene: TRBD1
V gene: TRBV6-6
J gene: TRBJ2-7
CDR3 length: 12
CDR3 DNA: TGTGCCGGGGGGACAGGGGTTTACGAGCAGTACTTC
CDR3 protein: CAGGTGVYEQYF

clone size: NA
D gene: TRBD1
V gene: TRBV6-5
J gene: TRBJ2-7
CDR3 length: 12
CDR3 DNA: TGTGCCAGCAGGTCAGGGGGTAACGAGCAGTACTTC
CDR3 protein: CASRSGGNEQYF

clone size: NA
D gene: NA
V gene: TRBV6-2/TRBV6-3
J gene: TRBJ2-1
CDR3 length: 17
CDR3 DNA: TGTGCCAGCAGTTACCGGTCTAGGGGGAGCTCCTACAATGAGCAGTTCTTC
CDR3 protein: CASSYRSRGSSYNEQFF

clone size: few
D gene: NA
V gene: TRBV19
J gene: TRBJ1-5
CDR3 length: 12
CDR3 DNA: TGTGCCAGTAGTGCCTCCGAGACAAACCAGCATTTT
CDR3 protein: CASSASETNQHF

clone size: NA
D gene: NA
V gene: TRBV6-1
J gene: TRBJ2-3
CDR3 length: 15
CDR3 DNA: TGTGCCAGCAGCGCAGAATACAATAAAGCACAGACGCAGTATTTT
CDR3 protein: CASSAEYNKAQTQYF

clone size: NA
D gene: NA
V gene: TRBV21-1
J gene: TRBJ1-4
CDR3 length: 14
CDR3 DNA: TGTGCCAGCATCTTAGTGGGACGCTTTGAAAAACTGTTTTTT
CDR3 protein: CASILVGRFEKLFF

clone size: once
D gene: NA
V gene: TRBV6-5
J gene: TRBJ2-7
CDR3 length: 16
CDR3 DNA: TGTGCCAGCAGTAGGACAGGGAGGGGACCTACCTACGAGCAGTACTTC
CDR3 protein: CASSRTGRGPTYEQYF

clone size: NA
D gene: NA
V gene: TRBV24-1
J gene: TRBJ1-5
CDR3 length: 14
CDR3 DNA: TGTGCCACCAGTGGCAGGAGCCGCAATCAGCCCCAGCATTTT
CDR3 protein: CATSGRSRNQPQHF

clone size: few
D gene: NA
V gene: TRBV29-1
J gene: TRBJ2-4
CDR3 length: 11
CDR3 DNA: TGCAGCGGCCGGGACGGAAACATTCAGTACTTC
CDR3 protein: CSGRDGNIQYF